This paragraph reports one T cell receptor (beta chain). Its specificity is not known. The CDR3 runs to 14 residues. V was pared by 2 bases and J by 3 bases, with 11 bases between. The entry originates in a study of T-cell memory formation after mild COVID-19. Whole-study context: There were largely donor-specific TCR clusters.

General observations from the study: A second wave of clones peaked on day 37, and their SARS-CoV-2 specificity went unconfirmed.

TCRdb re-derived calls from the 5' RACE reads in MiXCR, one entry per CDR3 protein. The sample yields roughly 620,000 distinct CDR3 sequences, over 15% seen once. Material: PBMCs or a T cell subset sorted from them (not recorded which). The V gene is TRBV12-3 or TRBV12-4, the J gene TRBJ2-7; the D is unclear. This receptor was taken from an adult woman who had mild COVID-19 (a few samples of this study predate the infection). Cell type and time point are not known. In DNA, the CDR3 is TGTGCCAGCAGTTTACGTAGAGAGTTCTACGAGCAGTACTTC. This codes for CASSLRREFYEQYF.